Each of the 32 T cell receptor beta chains below was sequenced from the same sample in a study of blood T cell repertoires in COVID-19. Method: immunoSEQ multiplex PCR; TCRdb's copy keeps in-frame clones and lacks some. This table has some 320,000 clones, approximately 89% appearing once. The sequencing input was peripheral blood. These TCRs come from a woman aged 30 to 39 who had recovered from COVID-19.

This CDR3 reads CASRIQSSGNTIYF. The CDR3 bases are TGTGCCAGCAGGATACAGAGCTCTGGAAACACCATATATTTT. The chain is built from TRBV2 and TRBJ1-3; D is unresolved. V shed 6 bases and J shed 0 bases, with 9 bases lying between them. Looked up from germline, CDR1 is SNHLY and CDR2 is FYNNEI. The CDR3 is made up of 14 amino acids.

The chain has TRBV30 and TRBJ1-2; D may be TRBD1 (5 bases). Trimming left V 3 bases short and J 8 bases short, with 22 bases between. CDR1 and CDR2 from the germline V gene are GTSNPN and SVGIG (reference sequence). This CDR3 is 15 amino acids long. The CDR3 DNA reads TGTGCCTGGAGGGCTAAACGCTCCGGGACTGGGGGCTACACCTTC. This gives the protein CAWRAKRSGTGGYTF. Combining the CDR3 with reference TRBV30 and TRBJ1-2 gives the whole variable domain SQTIHQWPATLVQPVGSPLSLECTVEGTSNPNLYWYRQAAGRGLQLLFYSVGIGQISSEVPQNLSASRPQDRQFILSSKKLLLSDSGFYLCAWRAKRSGTGGYTFGSGTRLTVV.

The rearrangement joins TRBV19 to TRBJ2-7; 7 bases align to TRBD1. V was clipped by 3 bases and J by 0 bases; unmatched bases: 5. CDR3 length equals 15 residues. The germline V gene has CDR1 LNHDA and CDR2 SQIVND (reference sequence). The CDR3 protein is CASSMRGQSSYEQYF. The CDR3 coding sequence is TGTGCCAGTAGTATGAGGGGACAGTCCTCCTACGAGCAGTACTTC.

This chain joins TRBV27 and TRBJ2-3; 14 positions match TRBD2. Germline lookup yields CDR1 MNHEY and CDR2 SMNVEV (reference sequence). V gave up 7 bases and J gave up 7 bases; unmatched junction bases: 7. The CDR3 contains 15 residues. As DNA, the CDR3 is TGTGCCAGCACCGGGACTAGCGGGGGTTTAAATACGCAGTATTTT. Its translation: CASTGTSGGLNTQYF.

This clone is a singleton in its sample. V gene TRBV7-2 combines with J gene TRBJ1-2; no definite D call. Trimming removed 1 base at V and 2 bases at J, with 5 bases between. The CDR3 totals 13 residues. Germline V CDR1 and CDR2: SGHTA, FQGNSA. The chain's CDR3 is CASSLGGNYGYTF. The CDR3 DNA reads as TGTGCCAGCAGCTTAGGAGGGAACTATGGCTACACCTTC.

J is TRBJ2-7 and V is TRBV5-1, with a tentative D call TRBD1 (6 bases). The CDR3 runs to 14 residues. V was shortened by 4 bases and J by 1 base, with 12 bases between the two germline ends. The germline gives CDR1 SGHRS, CDR2 YFSETQ. The CDR3 sequence: CASSPRTASYEQYF. CDR3 DNA sequence: TGCGCCAGCAGCCCACGGACAGCTTCCTACGAGCAGTACTTC. The full variable domain, rest sourced from reference TRBV5-1 and TRBJ2-7, is KAGVTQTPRYLIKTRGQQVTLSCSPISGHRSVSWYQQTPGQGLQFLFEYFSETQRNKGNFPGRFSGRQFSNSRSEMNVSTLELGDSALYLCASSPRTASYEQYFGPGTRLTVT.

The CDR3 protein is CASSVGIGAPNTGELFF. CDR3 DNA: TGTGCCAGCAGCGTAGGGATTGGGGCACCGAACACCGGGGAGCTGTTTTTT. The chain couples TRBV9 to TRBJ2-2; tentative D call: TRBD1 (5 bases). This CDR3 contains 17 residues. In germline, CDR1 is SGDLS, CDR2 YYNGEE. The V gene lost 0 bases and the J gene lost 0 bases, with 12 bases spanning the gap. Complete variable domain (other parts from reference TRBV9 and TRBJ2-2): DSGVTQTPKHLITATGQRVTLRCSPRSGDLSVYWYQQSLDQGLQFLIQYYNGEERAKGNILERFSAQQFPDLHSELNLSSLELGDSALYFCASSVGIGAPNTGELFFGEGSRLTVL.

A single count supports this clone. The chain combines TRBV15 with TRBJ1-4, with 10 bases that match TRBD1. Per the germline V gene, CDR1 is LNHNV and CDR2 is YYDKDF (reference sequence). This CDR3 is built from 16 residues. With V trimmed by 3 bases and J by 6 bases, 7 bases remained unmatched. CDR3 DNA sequence: TGTGCCACCAGCAGCCCCCGGGACAGGGGCGATGAAAAACTGTTTTTT. Its protein is CATSSPRDRGDEKLFF.

The J gene is TRBJ2-5, the V gene TRBV5-6; D possibly corresponds to TRBD2 (7 bases). The CDR3 loop spans 16 amino acids. Germline V gene data show CDR1 as SGHDT and CDR2 as YYEEEE. V was pared by 0 bases and J by 3 bases, with 15 bases between. The CDR3, as DNA: TGTGCCAGCAGCTTGGCCCGGGCGGGGGCCGAAGAGACCCAGTACTTC. Residues: CASSLARAGAEETQYF.

The genes are TRBV30 and TRBJ2-7; 9 bases are shared with TRBD2. V dropped 7 bases and J dropped 4; count of bases not matched to a gene: 14. From germline, CDR1 is GTSNPN and CDR2 SVGIG (reference sequence). The CDR3 is 15 amino acids. The CDR3 region has the DNA TGTGCCTACCAAGACTGGCGGGGGGGCCTGTACGAGCAGTACTTC. Translation: CAYQDWRGGLYEQYF.

This rearrangement joins TRBV11-3 to TRBJ2-3; possibly TRBD1 for D (5 bases). The CDR3 extends over 14 amino acids. CDR1 is SGHNT and CDR2 is YENEEA in the germline V gene. V was clipped by 2 bases and J by 1 base, with 7 bases between them. The CDR3 bases are TGTGCCAGCAGCTTAATAGGGGGCACAGATACGCAGTATTTT. This encodes CASSLIGGTDTQYF.

The chain uses TRBV19 and TRBJ1-1; D is undetermined. The CDR3 has 14 residues. Germline CDR1 LNHDA, CDR2 SQIVND (reference sequence). V was clipped by 1 base and J by 1 base, with 7 bases between them. The DNA of the CDR3 is TGTGCCAGTAGTATAGGGTGGCAGAACACTGAAGCTTTCTTT. Protein product: CASSIGWQNTEAFF.

The chain employs TRBV6-5 and TRBJ2-5; D remains ambiguous. In germline, CDR1 is MNHEY, CDR2 SVGAGI. There are 13 residues in the CDR3. V was pared by 5 bases and J by 5 bases, with 12 bases between. The CDR3 is CASSTRSRETQYF. Here the CDR3 DNA reads TGTGCCAGCAGTACCCGGAGTAGGGAGACCCAGTACTTC.

The genes are TRBV30 and TRBJ1-4; 8 bases are shared with TRBD1. The CDR3 sequence is 16 residues long. V lost 0 bases, J lost 1 base, and 4 bases stayed unmatched. Germline V CDR1 and CDR2: GTSNPN, SVGIG (reference sequence). In DNA, the CDR3 is TGTGCCTGGAGTGTCATGGACAGGGAAACTAATGAAAAACTGTTTTTT. Amino acids: CAWSVMDRETNEKLFF.

The CDR3 protein is CASSTTAGKETQYF. The CDR3 DNA sequence: TGTGCCAGCTCCACTACGGCCGGCAAAGAGACCCAGTACTTC. This chain links TRBV11-2 with TRBJ2-5, with D unresolved. The CDR3 contains 14 residues. Per the germline V gene, CDR1 is SGHAT and CDR2 is FQNNGV. Between the trimmed V and J ends, which lost 8 bases and 3 bases, there was a span of 16 bases.

V is TRBV7-9 and J is TRBJ1-5; no definite D call. In germline, CDR1 is SEHNR, CDR2 FQNEAQ (reference sequence). The CDR3 runs 12 residues. The V end lost 6 bases, the J end lost 5 bases, and 8 bases lay between the germline ends. The CDR3 spells CASSRLDQPQHF. CDR3 in DNA: TGTGCCAGCAGTCGACTAGATCAGCCCCAGCATTTT.

The rearrangement uses TRBV28 and TRBJ2-7, with 7 bases fitting TRBD2. CDR1 and CDR2 from the germline V gene are MDHEN and SYDVKM. The CDR3 is 13 residues long. The CDR3 protein is CATMGGNWYEQYF. CDR3 DNA sequence: TGTGCTACAATGGGGGGGAACTGGTACGAGCAGTACTTC.

The V and J genes are TRBV5-1 and TRBJ1-2; perhaps TRBD1 as D (5 bases). The germline V gene has CDR1 SGHRS and CDR2 YFSETQ. The V end was cut by 1 base, the J end by 1 base, with 17 bases between. The CDR3 consists of 17 residues. The CDR3 here is CASSLSVTVESNYGYTF. The CDR3 DNA reads TGCGCCAGCAGCTTGAGCGTGACAGTTGAAAGTAACTATGGCTACACCTTC.

The chain joins TRBV7-7 to TRBJ2-5; TRBD1 matches at 7 bases. The ends lost 8 bases at V and 5 bases at J; junction bases unmatched: 8. The CDR3 has 13 residues. The germline V gene encodes CDR1 SSHAT and CDR2 FNYEAQ (reference sequence). The CDR3 sequence is CASGPGGGETQYF. The CDR3 DNA reads TGTGCCAGCGGTCCAGGGGGTGGTGAGACCCAGTACTTC.

The chain's CDR3 is CASSLRTGGFSAQYF. CDR3 sequence (DNA): TGTGCCAGCAGCTTAAGAACAGGGGGCTTTTCGGCGCAGTATTTT. V and J are TRBV11-3 and TRBJ2-3, with 9 bases aligning to TRBD1. The ends lost 2 bases at V and 10 bases at J; junction bases unmatched: 10. CDR3 length: 15 residues. The germline V gene encodes CDR1 SGHNT and CDR2 YENEEA.

This clone was found once. This chain uses TRBV6-2 or TRBV6-3 with TRBJ2-7, with TRBD1 identical over 7 bases. Looked up from germline, CDR1 is MNHEY and CDR2 is SVGEGT. V was clipped by 5 bases and J by 4 bases; unmatched bases: 14. The CDR3 contains 16 residues. CDR3 DNA: TGTGCCAGCAGTCCCCCCGAGAGACAGGGCCGTTACGAGCAGTACTTC. It encodes CASSPPERQGRYEQYF.

The chain recombines TRBV2 with TRBJ2-7; D unclear. CDR3 length: 12 amino acids. Germline CDR1 SNHLY, CDR2 FYNNEI. The germline V and J ends were trimmed by 4 bases and 7 bases, with 11 bases remaining between them. The CDR3 region is CASSVYSGEQYF. CDR3 nucleotide sequence: TGTGCCAGCAGTGTCTACAGTGGGGAGCAGTACTTC.

This chain joins TRBV2 and TRBJ2-3; 7 nucleotides line up with TRBD1. This CDR3 spans 13 amino acids. V lost 6 bases, J lost 4 bases, and 4 bases stayed unmatched. Germline V gene sequence: CDR1 SNHLY, CDR2 FYNNEI. The chain's CDR3 is CASRRQGADTQYF. CDR3 in DNA: TGTGCCAGCAGGCGACAGGGCGCAGATACGCAGTATTTT.

The chain uses TRBV18 and TRBJ1-1; 10 nucleotides match TRBD1. Germline loops: CDR1 KGHSH, CDR2 LQKENI. CDR3 size: 15 residues. The V and J ends lost 3 bases and 1 base, in that order; junction bases with no gene match: 2. This CDR3 reads CASSPRTGGNTEAFF. In DNA form, the CDR3 reads TGTGCCAGCTCACCCCGGACAGGGGGGAACACTGAAGCTTTCTTT. The full variable domain, rest sourced from reference TRBV18 and TRBJ1-1, is NAGVMQNPRHLVRRRGQEARLRCSPMKGHSHVYWYRQLPEEGLKFMVYLQKENIIDESGMPKERFSAEFPKEGPSILRIQQVVRGDSAAYFCASSPRTGGNTEAFFGQGTRLTVV.

The gene calls are TRBV28 and TRBJ2-1; 10 bases are shared with TRBD1. The CDR3 is 17 amino acids. CDR1 and CDR2 from the germline V gene are MDHEN and SYDVKM. Trimming took 8 bases from V and 0 from J; bases not matched to a gene: 10. CDR3 DNA: TGTGCCAGCGACGGGACAGGGGTTTCAAGCTCCTACAATGAGCAGTTCTTC. Its protein is CASDGTGVSSSYNEQFF.

The rearrangement links TRBV3-1 (or the pseudogene TRBV3-2) to TRBJ2-3; 11 bases map to TRBD2. V shed 9 bases and J 7 bases; nucleotides not matched to a gene: 9. The CDR3 extends over 14 amino acids. CDR1 and CDR2 from the germline V gene are LGHDT and YNNKEL (reference sequence). CDR3 amino acids: CASTPGLAANTQYF. In DNA form, the CDR3 reads TGTGCCAGTACTCCGGGACTAGCGGCGAATACGCAGTATTTT.

For this clone: Different DNA sequences within this sample yield the same CDR3. The chain carries TRBV5-4 and TRBJ1-2; the match to TRBD1 covers 7 bases. The germline V gene has CDR1 SGHNT and CDR2 YYREEE (reference sequence). V shed 0 bases, J shed 4 bases, and the junction held 3 bases outside the gene matches. This CDR3 comprises 14 residues. CDR3 sequence: CASSLGQGTYGYTF. CDR3 DNA: TGTGCCAGCAGCTTGGGACAGGGTACCTATGGCTACACCTTC.

V is TRBV19 and J is TRBJ1-2; unclear D gene. This CDR3 region has 14 residues. The V and J ends lost 3 bases and 1 base respectively, with 9 bases between them. CDR1 is LNHDA, CDR2 SQIVND, per germline (reference sequence). CDR3 nucleotides: TGTGCCAGTAGTATTAGATACAGTAACTATGGCTACACCTTC. It encodes CASSIRYSNYGYTF. Together with reference TRBV19 and TRBJ1-2, the CDR3 gives the full variable domain: DGGITQSPKYLFRKEGQNVTLSCEQNLNHDAMYWYRQDPGQGLRLIYYSQIVNDFQKGDIAEGYSVSREKKESFPLTVTSAQKNPTAFYLCASSIRYSNYGYTFGSGTRLTVV.

The chain combines TRBV9 with TRBJ2-7; TRBD2 matches at 10 bases. Germline V lookup: CDR1 SGDLS, CDR2 YYNGEE. The CDR3 sequence is 16 residues long. The J segment lost 4 bases and the V segment lost 0 bases, leaving 7 bases of the junction unmatched. The CDR3 spells CASSVVGTSELYEQYF. The CDR3 DNA reads TGTGCCAGCAGCGTAGTCGGGACTAGCGAATTGTACGAGCAGTACTTC.

The V and J genes are TRBV24-1 and TRBJ2-5, with TRBD1 matching over 8 bases. The V segment lost 5 bases and the J segment 4 bases; nucleotides outside the gene matches: 5. This CDR3 contains 14 residues. CDR1 is KGHDR, CDR2 SFDVKD, per germline. DNA for the CDR3: TGTGCCACCAGTGCCCCCGGACAGGGAGAGACCCAGTACTTC. This sequence encodes CATSAPGQGETQYF.

This chain connects TRBV7-3 to TRBJ2-3; 7 bases agree with TRBD1. V dropped 1 base and J dropped 5; count of bases not matched to a gene: 3. Germline CDR1 SGHTA, CDR2 FQGTGA. CDR3 length: 14 amino acids. Here the CDR3 DNA reads TGTGCCAGCAGCTTAAGAGGGGGCGGAGATACGCAGTATTTT. It is translated as CASSLRGGGDTQYF.

V gene TRBV5-4 combines with J gene TRBJ2-7; tentatively, D is TRBD1 (6 bases). CDR3 length equals 14 residues. Trimming removed 4 bases at V and 1 base at J, with 12 bases between. Germline V gene data show CDR1 as SGHNT and CDR2 as YYREEE (reference sequence). This chain's CDR3 is CASSPVDRSYEQYF. The CDR3 region has the DNA TGTGCCAGCAGCCCAGTGGACAGATCCTACGAGCAGTACTTC.